These T cell receptor beta chains were read from a single sample in a study of T-cell reconstitution after alpha-beta-depleted transplantation in children. TCRdb reprocessed the PCR reads via MiXCR and lists one record per CDR3 protein. The repertoire includes approximately 70,000 distinct CDR3 sequences, 4.9% of them detected once, and about 19% sits in the top ten. The specimen comprised PBMCs, mostly from graft donor cells, sampled 180 days after TCRalphabeta/CD19-depleted stem cell transplant. Source of these receptors: a boy less than two years old who had a stem cell transplant for acute myeloid leukemia, so the T cells may come from the graft donor. CDR3s include the opening cysteine and the closing phenylalanine or tryptophan. The D gene is left open where the match is weak. Clone sizes are given selectively: once, few, many, or a class where the clone is expanded.

j_call: TRBJ2-1; v_call: TRBV18; d_call: NA; clone_size: many; cdr3_aa: CASSLTSGEQFF; cdr3_nt: TGTGCCAGCTCACTGACTAGTGGCGAGCAGTTCTTC
j_call: TRBJ2-3; v_call: TRBV10-1; d_call: NA; clone_size: NA; cdr3_aa: CASSDPGQTDTQYF; cdr3_nt: TGCGCCAGCAGTGATCCCGGACAGACAGATACGCAGTATTTT
j_call: TRBJ1-1; v_call: TRBV7-6; d_call: NA; clone_size: many; cdr3_aa: CASSYLSGSLNTEAFF; cdr3_nt: TGTGCCAGCAGCTATCTATCCGGCAGTTTAAACACTGAAGCTTTCTTT
j_call: TRBJ1-1; v_call: TRBV18; d_call: TRBD1; clone_size: many; cdr3_aa: CASSPRGRGTEAFF; cdr3_nt: TGTGCCAGCTCCCCGAGGGGGCGCGGGACTGAAGCTTTCTTT
j_call: TRBJ1-4; v_call: TRBV7-2; d_call: TRBD1; clone_size: many; cdr3_aa: CASSLRTGHNEKLFF; cdr3_nt: TGTGCCAGCAGTTTACGGACAGGCCATAATGAAAAACTGTTTTTT
j_call: TRBJ2-7; v_call: TRBV10-3; d_call: NA; clone_size: NA; cdr3_aa: CAISEPRLPTAYEQYF; cdr3_nt: TGTGCCATCAGTGAGCCGAGGTTACCCACCGCCTACGAGCAGTACTTC
j_call: TRBJ1-1; v_call: TRBV4-2; d_call: NA; clone_size: many; cdr3_aa: CASSPAFPAATEAFF; cdr3_nt: TGTGCCAGCAGCCCTGCATTTCCGGCCGCCACTGAAGCTTTCTTT
j_call: TRBJ2-5; v_call: TRBV20-1; d_call: NA; clone_size: many; cdr3_aa: CSASRDRRSETQYF; cdr3_nt: TGCAGTGCTAGTAGGGACCGACGTTCAGAGACCCAGTACTTC
j_call: TRBJ2-5; v_call: TRBV19; d_call: NA; clone_size: many; cdr3_aa: CATSIFSNGETQYF; cdr3_nt: TGTGCCACCTCAATTTTCTCGAATGGCGAGACCCAGTACTTC
j_call: TRBJ1-6; v_call: TRBV20-1; d_call: NA; clone_size: many; cdr3_aa: CSARVGGSYNSPLHF; cdr3_nt: TGCAGTGCTAGAGTAGGGGGCTCCTATAATTCACCCCTCCACTTT
j_call: TRBJ2-5; v_call: TRBV20-1; d_call: NA; clone_size: many; cdr3_aa: CSARVVGETQYF; cdr3_nt: TGCAGTGCTAGAGTGGTAGGAGAGACCCAGTACTTC
j_call: TRBJ2-3; v_call: TRBV20-1; d_call: TRBD2; clone_size: many; cdr3_aa: CSASPIAGLTDTQYF; cdr3_nt: TGCAGTGCTAGTCCTATAGCGGGGCTCACAGATACGCAGTATTTT
j_call: TRBJ2-2; v_call: TRBV7-2; d_call: TRBD2; clone_size: many; cdr3_aa: CASSHRASGGAGELFF; cdr3_nt: TGTGCCAGCAGCCATCGGGCTAGCGGGGGGGCCGGGGAGCTGTTTTTT
j_call: TRBJ1-1; v_call: TRBV5-1; d_call: NA; clone_size: many; cdr3_aa: CASSPGHPPRGSTEAFF; cdr3_nt: TGCGCCAGCAGCCCCGGACATCCCCCGAGGGGTTCGACTGAAGCTTTCTTT
j_call: TRBJ2-7; v_call: TRBV11-2; d_call: NA; clone_size: many; cdr3_aa: CASSIEAKPHEQYF; cdr3_nt: TGTGCCAGCAGCATTGAGGCAAAACCCCACGAGCAGTACTTC
j_call: TRBJ2-1; v_call: TRBV5-1; d_call: NA; clone_size: many; cdr3_aa: CASSLVDSEQFF; cdr3_nt: TGCGCCAGCAGCTTGGTGGACAGCGAGCAGTTCTTC
j_call: TRBJ2-1; v_call: TRBV20-1; d_call: NA; clone_size: many; cdr3_aa: CSARGHGPPEQFF; cdr3_nt: TGCAGTGCTAGAGGCCACGGTCCGCCGGAGCAGTTCTTC
j_call: TRBJ1-2; v_call: TRBV3-1; d_call: NA; clone_size: many; cdr3_aa: CASSPGVAGYTF; cdr3_nt: TGTGCCAGCAGCCCAGGGGTCGCCGGCTACACCTTC
j_call: TRBJ1-5; v_call: TRBV7-2; d_call: TRBD1; clone_size: many; cdr3_aa: CASSSTGMVQPQHF; cdr3_nt: TGTGCCAGCAGCTCGACAGGGATGGTTCAGCCCCAGCATTTT
j_call: TRBJ1-6; v_call: TRBV7-2; d_call: NA; clone_size: many; cdr3_aa: CASSALGQSSYNSPLHF; cdr3_nt: TGTGCCAGCAGCGCCCTGGGACAAAGCTCCTATAATTCACCCCTCCACTTT
j_call: TRBJ1-5; v_call: TRBV1; d_call: NA; clone_size: many; cdr3_aa: CTSSQDYSNQPQHF; cdr3_nt: TGCACCAGCAGCCAAGATTATAGCAATCAGCCCCAGCATTTT
j_call: TRBJ2-7; v_call: TRBV4-3; d_call: NA; clone_size: many; cdr3_aa: CASSQVWERYYEQYF; cdr3_nt: TGCGCCAGCAGCCAGGTCTGGGAGCGCTACTACGAGCAGTACTTC
j_call: TRBJ1-1; v_call: TRBV3-1; d_call: NA; clone_size: once; cdr3_aa: CASSQVPAGITEAFF; cdr3_nt: TGTGCCAGCAGCCAAGTCCCAGCGGGTATCACTGAAGCTTTCTTT
j_call: TRBJ1-1; v_call: TRBV29-1; d_call: NA; clone_size: many; cdr3_aa: CSVEDQIGLPTAFF; cdr3_nt: TGCAGCGTTGAAGATCAAATTGGACTCCCGACGGCTTTCTTT
j_call: TRBJ2-7; v_call: TRBV24-1; d_call: TRBD1; clone_size: many; cdr3_aa: CATSDSRTGGSYEQYF; cdr3_nt: TGTGCCACCAGTGATTCACGCACAGGGGGCTCCTACGAGCAGTACTTC
j_call: TRBJ1-2; v_call: TRBV27; d_call: NA; clone_size: many; cdr3_aa: CASSLSRGAVGYTF; cdr3_nt: TGTGCCAGCAGTTTATCTAGGGGCGCGGTAGGCTACACCTTC
j_call: TRBJ2-1; v_call: TRBV20-1; d_call: TRBD1; clone_size: many; cdr3_aa: CSASWTGGHNEQFF; cdr3_nt: TGCAGTGCTTCCTGGACAGGGGGACACAATGAGCAGTTCTTC
j_call: TRBJ2-3; v_call: TRBV12-3/TRBV12-4; d_call: NA; clone_size: many; cdr3_aa: CASSPFRSTQYF; cdr3_nt: TGTGCCAGCAGCCCCTTCCGATCGACGCAGTATTTT
j_call: TRBJ2-1; v_call: TRBV6-5; d_call: TRBD1; clone_size: many; cdr3_aa: CASSYYGTGSYNEQFF; cdr3_nt: TGTGCCAGCAGTTATTACGGGACAGGGTCCTACAATGAGCAGTTCTTC
j_call: TRBJ1-1; v_call: TRBV28; d_call: NA; clone_size: many; cdr3_aa: CASSLGLVRTEAFF; cdr3_nt: TGTGCCAGCAGTTTGGGTCTGGTGCGCACTGAAGCTTTCTTT
j_call: TRBJ2-2; v_call: TRBV7-9; d_call: TRBD1; clone_size: many; cdr3_aa: CASTWDRDRDGELFF; cdr3_nt: TGTGCCAGCACCTGGGACAGGGACAGAGACGGGGAGCTGTTTTTT
j_call: TRBJ2-1; v_call: TRBV5-6; d_call: TRBD2; clone_size: many; cdr3_aa: CASSLYTSGGVSYNEQFF; cdr3_nt: TGTGCCAGCAGCTTGTATACTAGCGGGGGGGTCTCCTACAATGAGCAGTTCTTC
j_call: TRBJ1-4; v_call: TRBV12-3/TRBV12-4; d_call: NA; clone_size: many; cdr3_aa: CASSGTAATNEKLFF; cdr3_nt: TGTGCCAGCAGCGGGACCGCAGCAACTAATGAAAAACTGTTTTTT
j_call: TRBJ2-5; v_call: TRBV5-1; d_call: TRBD2; clone_size: many; cdr3_aa: CASKRGLAGEETQYF; cdr3_nt: TGCGCCAGCAAAAGGGGACTAGCGGGTGAAGAGACCCAGTACTTC
j_call: TRBJ2-1; v_call: TRBV7-6; d_call: NA; clone_size: few; cdr3_aa: CASSTEGLEVNEQFF; cdr3_nt: TGTGCCAGCAGTACCGAGGGGCTCGAAGTCAATGAGCAGTTCTTC
j_call: TRBJ2-1; v_call: TRBV5-1; d_call: TRBD2; clone_size: NA; cdr3_aa: CASSPRMGGVGSYNEQFF; cdr3_nt: TGCGCCAGCAGCCCGAGAATGGGGGGGGTAGGCTCCTACAATGAGCAGTTCTTC
j_call: TRBJ2-3; v_call: TRBV15; d_call: TRBD1; clone_size: many; cdr3_aa: CATSRGTRQGGKDTQYF; cdr3_nt: TGTGCCACCAGCAGAGGAACCAGACAGGGCGGTAAAGATACGCAGTATTTT
j_call: TRBJ2-6; v_call: TRBV7-2; d_call: NA; clone_size: many; cdr3_aa: CASSLRGTSGANVLTF; cdr3_nt: TGTGCCAGCAGCTTACGGGGGACTTCTGGGGCCAACGTCCTGACTTTC
j_call: TRBJ2-3; v_call: TRBV29-1; d_call: NA; clone_size: many; cdr3_aa: CSASGDTQYF; cdr3_nt: TGCAGCGCCTCGGGGGATACGCAGTATTTT
j_call: TRBJ2-1; v_call: TRBV18; d_call: TRBD1; clone_size: few; cdr3_aa: CASSLTDRVRYNEQFF; cdr3_nt: TGTGCCAGCTCACTCACCGACAGGGTGCGCTACAATGAGCAGTTCTTC
j_call: TRBJ1-1; v_call: TRBV15; d_call: NA; clone_size: many; cdr3_aa: CATSGGGTEAFF; cdr3_nt: TGTGCCACCAGCGGGGGTGGGACTGAAGCTTTCTTT
j_call: TRBJ2-7; v_call: TRBV9; d_call: TRBD2; clone_size: many; cdr3_aa: CASSALAGNPFYEQYF; cdr3_nt: TGTGCCAGCAGCGCACTAGCGGGGAATCCGTTTTACGAGCAGTACTTC
j_call: TRBJ2-1; v_call: TRBV20-1; d_call: TRBD2; clone_size: many; cdr3_aa: CSACTSGGPLSSYNEQFF; cdr3_nt: TGCAGTGCCTGCACTAGCGGGGGGCCACTGAGCTCCTACAATGAGCAGTTCTTC
j_call: TRBJ2-2; v_call: TRBV5-1; d_call: NA; clone_size: many; cdr3_aa: CASSSDGVNTGELFF; cdr3_nt: TGCGCCAGCAGCAGTGACGGGGTTAATACCGGGGAGCTGTTTTTT
j_call: TRBJ2-3; v_call: TRBV20-1; d_call: TRBD1; clone_size: many; cdr3_aa: CSAFSPGQGMGRTDTQYF; cdr3_nt: TGCAGTGCTTTTAGTCCGGGACAGGGGATGGGAAGGACAGATACGCAGTATTTT
j_call: TRBJ2-1; v_call: TRBV12-3/TRBV12-4; d_call: TRBD2; clone_size: many; cdr3_aa: CASSLGTSRNEQFF; cdr3_nt: TGTGCCAGCAGTTTAGGGACTAGCAGGAATGAGCAGTTCTTC
j_call: TRBJ1-4; v_call: TRBV14; d_call: TRBD1; clone_size: many; cdr3_aa: CASSETGDGEEKLFF; cdr3_nt: TGTGCCAGCAGCGAGACAGGGGACGGGGAGGAAAAACTGTTTTTT
j_call: TRBJ1-6; v_call: TRBV7-2; d_call: NA; clone_size: many; cdr3_aa: CASSLEWAGRPPLHF; cdr3_nt: TGTGCCAGCAGCTTAGAGTGGGCAGGGAGGCCACCCCTCCACTTT
j_call: TRBJ1-2; v_call: TRBV5-1; d_call: NA; clone_size: many; cdr3_aa: CASSLVNNYGYTF; cdr3_nt: TGCGCCAGCAGCTTGGTAAATAACTATGGCTACACCTTC
j_call: TRBJ1-2; v_call: TRBV6-2/TRBV6-3; d_call: NA; clone_size: few; cdr3_aa: CASSYSANYGYTF; cdr3_nt: TGTGCCAGCAGTTACTCAGCGAATTATGGCTACACCTTC
j_call: TRBJ1-2; v_call: TRBV24-1; d_call: NA; clone_size: many; cdr3_aa: CATSDPQGPSYGYTF; cdr3_nt: TGTGCCACCAGTGATCCCCAGGGCCCATCCTATGGCTACACCTTC
j_call: TRBJ1-1; v_call: TRBV19; d_call: TRBD1; clone_size: NA; cdr3_aa: CASSPRTGGDLTEAFF; cdr3_nt: TGTGCCAGTAGTCCGAGGACAGGGGGCGATTTAACTGAAGCTTTCTTT
j_call: TRBJ2-2; v_call: TRBV12-3/TRBV12-4; d_call: NA; clone_size: many; cdr3_aa: CASSLTDTGELFF; cdr3_nt: TGTGCCAGCAGTCTGACGGACACCGGGGAGCTGTTTTTT
j_call: TRBJ2-5; v_call: TRBV4-3; d_call: NA; clone_size: many; cdr3_aa: CASSQEGLTGGTQYF; cdr3_nt: TGCGCCAGCAGCCAAGAAGGGCTGACAGGAGGGACCCAGTACTTC
j_call: TRBJ2-3; v_call: TRBV28; d_call: TRBD2; clone_size: many; cdr3_aa: CASRSGGPTSFTDTQYF; cdr3_nt: TGTGCCAGCAGATCGGGGGGTCCTACCTCATTCACAGATACGCAGTATTTT
j_call: TRBJ2-6; v_call: TRBV5-1; d_call: NA; clone_size: many; cdr3_aa: CASRVVSGANVLTF; cdr3_nt: TGCGCCAGCAGGGTGGTATCTGGGGCCAACGTCCTGACTTTC
j_call: TRBJ1-1; v_call: TRBV23-1; d_call: NA; clone_size: many; cdr3_aa: CASSQSGGRDTEAFF; cdr3_nt: TGCGCCAGCAGTCAATCAGGGGGAAGGGACACTGAAGCTTTCTTT